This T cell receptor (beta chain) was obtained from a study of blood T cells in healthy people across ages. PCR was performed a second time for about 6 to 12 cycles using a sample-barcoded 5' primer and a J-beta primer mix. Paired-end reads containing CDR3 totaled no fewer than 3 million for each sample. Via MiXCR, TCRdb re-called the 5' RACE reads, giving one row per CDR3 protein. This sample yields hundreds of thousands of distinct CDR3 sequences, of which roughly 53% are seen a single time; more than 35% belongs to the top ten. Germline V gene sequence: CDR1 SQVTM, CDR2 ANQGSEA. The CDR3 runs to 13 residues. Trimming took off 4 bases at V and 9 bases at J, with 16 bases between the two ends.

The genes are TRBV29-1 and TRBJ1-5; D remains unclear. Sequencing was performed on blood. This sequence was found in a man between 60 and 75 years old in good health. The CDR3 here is CSVVGQPRGPQHF. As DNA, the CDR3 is TGCAGCGTTGTTGGGCAGCCCCGGGGGCCCCAGCATTTT.